The 21 T cell receptor beta chains presented below share a single source sample, sequenced in a study of shared clonotypes between healthy human individuals (dated by TCRdb to 2020 to 2021). The library came from the immunoSEQ multiplex PCR assay. Not all clones reach the TCRdb copy of this immuneACCESS table, which keeps in-frame sequences only. Checked studies attribute under half of the gap to unresolved V genes and leave the rest unexplained. This sample comprises roughly 1,600,000 clones, less than 99% of them detected only once. Approximately 0.38% of the sample belongs to the ten largest clones. Sequencing used naive CD4+ T cells sorted from blood. Interpreted using the paper, the cell subset or site label stands for: CD45RA+ positively selected. All receptors come from a man aged 25-40 years in good health.

This clone was observed a single time. The V call is TRBV9, the J call TRBJ2-3; no firm D call. The CDR3 is 12 residues long. The germline V and J ends were trimmed by 0 bases and 6 bases, with 5 bases remaining between them. The germline V gene has CDR1 SGDLS and CDR2 YYNGEE. The CDR3 here is CASSVDFDTQYF. DNA of the CDR3: TGTGCCAGCAGCGTAGACTTTGATACGCAGTATTTT.

The chain employs TRBV4-2 and TRBJ2-3; possible D gene TRBD2, 6 bases. Looked up from germline, CDR1 is LGHNA and CDR2 is YNFKEQ. This CDR3 is 15 amino acids long. V lost 1 base and J 4 bases, leaving 12 bases between the germline ends. The CDR3 DNA is TGTGCCAGCAGCCAAGCGGGAGAGGGTGCAGATACGCAGTATTTT. This translates into CASSQAGEGADTQYF.

The V and J genes are TRBV18 and TRBJ2-4, with D perhaps TRBD1 (5 bases). Germline CDR1 and CDR2: KGHSH and LQKENI. The V and J ends lost 1 base and 4 bases respectively, with 17 bases between them. The CDR3 has 17 residues. CDR3 bases: TGTGCCAGCTCACCACTGGGTTGGGGCCCCGGAAAAAACATTCAGTACTTC. Amino acid sequence: CASSPLGWGPGKNIQYF. Full variable domain (rest looked up from reference TRBV18 and TRBJ2-4): NAGVMQNPRHLVRRRGQEARLRCSPMKGHSHVYWYRQLPEEGLKFMVYLQKENIIDESGMPKERFSAEFPKEGPSILRIQQVVRGDSAAYFCASSPLGWGPGKNIQYFGAGTRLSVL.

V and J are TRBV5-1 and TRBJ2-5, with TRBD1 matching over 8 bases. J gave up 6 bases and V 4 bases, and 8 bases lay outside the gene matches. CDR3 length: 14 residues. Germline values: CDR1 SGHRS, CDR2 YFSETQ. CDR3 protein: CASSQAGGEQTQYF. The CDR3 region has the DNA TGCGCCAGCAGCCAAGCAGGGGGCGAGCAGACCCAGTACTTC. Together with reference TRBV5-1 and TRBJ2-5, the CDR3 gives the full variable domain: KAGVTQTPRYLIKTRGQQVTLSCSPISGHRSVSWYQQTPGQGLQFLFEYFSETQRNKGNFPGRFSGRQFSNSRSEMNVSTLELGDSALYLCASSQAGGEQTQYFGPGTRLLVL.

This clone was recorded once. The CDR3 region is CATSLGRTDTQYF. In DNA, the CDR3 is TGTGCCACCAGCTTAGGCCGCACAGATACGCAGTATTTT. The rearrangement uses TRBV15 and TRBJ2-3; D unresolved. The CDR3 spans 13 residues. Germline V gene lookup returns CDR1 LNHNV and CDR2 YYDKDF (reference sequence). The V and J ends lost 5 bases and 1 base respectively, with 7 bases between them.

This clone was observed once. The CDR3, as DNA: TGCAGCGTTCAGGGGACTAAGAGTGTGGATGAGCAGTTCTTC. Residues: CSVQGTKSVDEQFF. The genes are TRBV29-1 and TRBJ2-1, with a weak D call TRBD2 (7 bases). V was shortened by 5 bases and J by 8 bases, with 19 bases between the two germline ends. Germline V gene lookup returns CDR1 SQVTM and CDR2 ANQGSEA. The length of the CDR3 is 14 residues.

The chain joins TRBV28 to TRBJ1-1; 7 positions agree with TRBD1. CDR3 length: 18 amino acids. V lost 4 bases and J lost 1; bases outside the gene matches: 15. In germline, CDR1 is MDHEN, CDR2 SYDVKM. CDR3 region: CASSSNRGGVAKNTEAFF. CDR3 nucleotide sequence: TGTGCCAGCAGTTCAAACAGGGGAGGAGTAGCCAAGAACACTGAAGCTTTCTTT.

The gene calls are TRBV7-4 and TRBJ2-1; TRBD1 matches at 7 bases. The CDR3 spans 16 residues. The V segment lost 3 bases and the J segment 4 bases; nucleotides outside the gene matches: 9. Germline CDR1 reads SGHVT; CDR2 reads SQSDAQ. CDR3 amino acids: CASSFQQGWGYNEQFF. DNA for the CDR3: TGTGCCAGCAGCTTCCAACAGGGGTGGGGTTACAATGAGCAGTTCTTC.

The chain carries TRBV2 and TRBJ2-5, with a weak D call TRBD2 (7 bases). The CDR3 extends over 13 amino acids. Looked up from germline, CDR1 is SNHLY and CDR2 is FYNNEI. V was pared by 3 bases and J by 5 bases, with 10 bases between. CDR3 sequence reads: CASSDGGRETQYF. The CDR3 DNA reads as TGTGCCAGCAGTGACGGGGGGCGGGAGACCCAGTACTTC. The full variable domain, in which reference TRBV2 and TRBJ2-5 provide the parts outside the CDR3, is EPEVTQTPSHQVTQMGQEVILRCVPISNHLYFYWYRQILGQKVEFLVSFYNNEISEKSEIFDDQFSVERPDGSNFTLKIRSTKLEDSAMYFCASSDGGRETQYFGPGTRLLVL.

The chain combines TRBV19 with TRBJ1-5, with D hard to call. V was cut by 2 bases and J by 0 bases, with 11 bases left in between. The CDR3 consists of 16 residues. CDR1 and CDR2 from the germline V gene are LNHDA and SQIVND (reference sequence). In DNA, the CDR3 is TGTGCCAGTAGTATATCCCCGGCGCGTAGCAATCAGCCCCAGCATTTT. This gives the protein CASSISPARSNQPQHF.

This clone appeared once. The germline gene is not matched at one end of the junction; a read error may be the cause. CDR3 amino acids: CASSWTGTGFIF. The CDR3 DNA is TGTGCCAGCAGTTGGACCGGGACGGGTTTTATATTT. This sequence joins TRBV6-5 and TRBJ1-1; tentative D call: TRBD1 (5 bases). This CDR3 is built from 12 residues. CDR1 MNHEY and CDR2 SVGAGI come from the germline V gene.

The rearrangement joins TRBV27 to TRBJ2-7, with TRBD2 matching over 7 bases. Germline V gene data show CDR1 as MNHEY and CDR2 as SMNVEV (reference sequence). V was clipped by 0 bases and J by 0 bases; unmatched bases: 2. CDR3 size: 15 residues. CDR3 region: CASSLSQRDSYEQYF. The CDR3 DNA reads as TGTGCCAGCAGTTTATCCCAGCGGGACTCCTACGAGCAGTACTTC.

V and J are TRBV30 and TRBJ1-5; D unclear. Trimming left V 2 bases short and J 5 bases short, with 19 bases between. This CDR3 comprises 16 residues. Germline loops: CDR1 GTSNPN, CDR2 SVGIG (reference sequence). The CDR3 loop is CAWSPSGSGRDQPQHF. In nucleotides, the CDR3 is TGTGCCTGGAGTCCTTCCGGTTCCGGGCGAGATCAGCCCCAGCATTTT.

The chain carries TRBV10-2 and TRBJ1-2, with TRBD1 identical over 7 bases. Germline-derived CDR1 and CDR2 are WSHSY and SAAADI. This CDR3 has 18 amino acids. V lost 6 bases, J lost 5 bases, and 21 bases stayed unmatched. The CDR3 DNA reads as TGCGCCAGCAGCGCCTCCCGAGCAGGGACAGCCAATTTATATGGCTACACCTTC. Amino acids: CASSASRAGTANLYGYTF.

The V and J genes are TRBV7-2 and TRBJ2-1; no definite D call. Per the germline V gene, CDR1 is SGHTA and CDR2 is FQGNSA. V was cut by 7 bases and J by 2 bases, with 24 bases left in between. The CDR3 has 18 amino acids. The CDR3 region has the DNA TGTGCCAGCACCCATACTATCAATGGACCCACCGCCTACAATGAGCAGTTCTTC. This translates into CASTHTINGPTAYNEQFF.

This chain joins TRBV19 and TRBJ1-5; 7 bases map to TRBD1. Germline V lookup: CDR1 LNHDA, CDR2 SQIVND (reference sequence). Trimming cost V 9 bases and J 6 bases; bases outside gene matches: 8. This CDR3 is 13 amino acids long. CDR3 in amino acids: CASCATGIQPQHF. The CDR3 nucleotides read TGTGCCAGCTGCGCGACAGGGATTCAGCCCCAGCATTTT.

The chain couples TRBV11-2 to TRBJ1-1, with a possible D match to TRBD1 (6 bases). The CDR3 is 18 amino acids. Germline CDR1 SGHAT, CDR2 FQNNGV. Trimming left V 5 bases short and J 3 bases short, with 25 bases between. In DNA, the CDR3 is TGTGCCAGCAGCGCCCCTCTAGGGGGGGGGCGCAAGGACACTGAAGCTTTCTTT. It specifies CASSAPLGGGRKDTEAFF.

The chain recombines TRBV27 with TRBJ2-7; TRBD1 matches at 7 bases. CDR3 length: 11 amino acids. V shed 8 bases and J 3 bases; nucleotides not matched to a gene: 1. The germline V gene encodes CDR1 MNHEY and CDR2 SMNVEV (reference sequence). The CDR3 spells CASRDSYEQYF. CDR3 sequence (DNA): TGTGCCAGCCGGGACAGCTACGAGCAGTACTTC.

This rearrangement joins TRBV5-1 to TRBJ2-5; maybe TRBD2 (5 bases). Germline CDR1 and CDR2: SGHRS and YFSETQ. CDR3 length equals 14 residues. The germline V and J ends were trimmed by 4 bases and 2 bases, with 12 bases remaining between them. CDR3 sequence (DNA): TGCGCCAGCAGCCCTCGGCCGGGACAAGAGACCCAGTACTTC. Translating gives CASSPRPGQETQYF.

The chain carries TRBV7-9 and TRBJ2-7; the match to TRBD1 covers 9 bases. Germline CDR1 and CDR2: SEHNR and FQNEAQ (reference sequence). The CDR3 spans 15 residues. The trim removed 5 bases at V and 0 bases at J, leaving 5 bases unmatched. DNA for the CDR3: TGTGCCAGCAGCGCCGGGACAGGGAACTCCTACGAGCAGTACTTC. It translates to CASSAGTGNSYEQYF.

The chain uses TRBV14 and TRBJ2-7; 7 bases are shared with TRBD2. The junction had 12 bases not matched to a gene; V was cut back by 1 base and J by 9 bases. Germline V gene data show CDR1 as SGHDN and CDR2 as FVKESK. This CDR3 has 15 residues. The CDR3 protein is CASSQGGEGRAGQYF. DNA for the CDR3: TGTGCCAGCAGCCAAGGAGGGGAGGGCCGCGCGGGGCAGTACTTC. Drawing the rest from reference TRBV14 and TRBJ2-7, the complete variable domain is EAGVTQFPSHSVIEKGQTVTLRCDPISGHDNLYWYRRVMGKEIKFLLHFVKESKQDESGMPNNRFLAERTGGTYSTLKVQPAELEDSGVYFCASSQGGEGRAGQYFGPGTRLTVT.